This T cell receptor beta chain was recorded in a study of blood T cell repertoires in COVID-19. The wider study: The United States, Italy and Spain supplied acute and convalescent COVID-19 samples. The cDNA or gDNA used as material had been derived from T cells, B-cell-depleted T cells, or PBMCs.

Generated by immunoSEQ multiplex PCR, the TCRdb table keeps only in-frame clones and is missing some. The sample consists of 200,000 to 300,000 clones, approximately 80% of them appearing once. CDR3 size: 16 residues. From germline, CDR1 is SGHVS and CDR2 FQNEAQ. V shed 4 bases and J 8 bases; nucleotides not matched to a gene: 7. The clonotype originates from a man aged 40-50 years who had recovered from COVID-19. The chain combines TRBV7-8 with TRBJ2-1, with 14 nucleotides matching TRBD2. Sequenced sample: peripheral blood. Here the CDR3 reads CASSWGLAGVTDEQFF. The CDR3 nucleotides are TGTGCCAGCAGCTGGGGACTAGCGGGGGTCACCGATGAGCAGTTCTTC.